Listed here are 19 T cell receptor beta chains from one sample, sequenced in a study of cytotoxic CD8 clonotypes in ibrutinib-treated CLL. Some clones are missing from TCRdb's copy, which holds only in-frame ones; the method was immunoSEQ multiplex PCR. The table lists around 76,000 clones, around four fifths of them singletons. The material sequenced was PBMCs, taken after 24 months of ibrutinib treatment. These receptors came from a human donor with chronic lymphocytic leukemia.

The chain links TRBV9 to TRBJ2-3, with D perhaps assigned TRBD1 or TRBD2 (5 bases each). CDR3 length: 14 amino acids. Trimming pared 5 bases from V and 6 bases from J, leaving 16 bases between. CDR1 is SGDLS and CDR2 is YYNGEE in the germline V gene. DNA for the CDR3: TGTGCCAGCAGTTCCGGGACCCCGAGGGATACGCAGTATTTT. Its translation is CASSSGTPRDTQYF.

The chain carries TRBV4-3 and TRBJ2-1; D is undetermined. The CDR3 totals 14 residues. Trimming shortened V by 0 bases and J by 5 bases, and 8 bases separated the two germline ends. Per the germline V gene, CDR1 is LGHNA and CDR2 is YSLEER. CDR3: CASSQDRPNNEQFF. For the CDR3, the DNA is TGCGCCAGCAGCCAAGATCGCCCAAACAATGAGCAGTTCTTC.

The count of this clone is one. The V call is TRBV19, the J call TRBJ2-5; 12 nucleotides line up with TRBD2. Germline values: CDR1 LNHDA, CDR2 SQIVND (reference sequence). The CDR3 sequence is 14 residues long. V shed 4 bases and J 5 bases; nucleotides not matched to a gene: 2. CDR3 sequence reads: CASSRTSGKETQYF. In DNA, the CDR3 is TGTGCCAGTAGTAGGACTAGCGGGAAGGAGACCCAGTACTTC.

The chain has TRBV5-1 and TRBJ2-7, with TRBD2 as a possible D gene (5 bases). V was shortened by 4 bases and J by 1 base, with 15 bases between the two germline ends. The CDR3 covers 15 residues. Germline lookup yields CDR1 SGHRS and CDR2 YFSETQ. The chain's CDR3 is CASSPDRGPSYEQYF. The CDR3 coding sequence is TGCGCCAGCAGCCCGGACCGGGGTCCGTCCTACGAGCAGTACTTC.

The V call is TRBV6-5, the J call TRBJ2-2; perhaps TRBD1 as D (5 bases). CDR1 MNHEY and CDR2 SVGAGI come from the germline V gene. This CDR3 spans 16 amino acids. Trimming left V 0 bases short and J 4 bases short, with 12 bases between. The CDR3 reads CASSYSGPLLTGELFF. DNA of the CDR3: TGTGCCAGCAGTTACTCGGGGCCGCTTCTCACCGGGGAGCTGTTTTTT.

The chain uses TRBV10-3 and TRBJ2-1, with 11 bases lining up with TRBD2. Germline V gene lookup returns CDR1 ENHRY and CDR2 SYGVKD. CDR3 size: 18 residues. With 6 bases clipped from V and 0 bases from J, the junction kept 10 bases outside the gene matches. The CDR3: CAISQGLAVATSYNEQFF. CDR3 in DNA: TGTGCCATCAGCCAGGGACTAGCGGTAGCCACCTCCTACAATGAGCAGTTCTTC.

The chain carries TRBV2 and TRBJ1-3; possible D gene TRBD1, 6 bases. This CDR3 has 16 amino acids. Between the trimmed V and J ends, which lost 5 bases and 0 bases, there was a span of 14 bases. Germline CDR1 SNHLY, CDR2 FYNNEI. The CDR3 DNA follows: TGTGCCAGCAGTCTAGACAGGACTATCTCTGGAAACACCATATATTTT. Its translation is CASSLDRTISGNTIYF.

The rearrangement links TRBV19 to TRBJ2-1; possibly TRBD1 for D (6 bases). Trimming left V 1 base short and J 0 bases short, with 19 bases between. The CDR3 runs to 19 residues. Germline CDR1 and CDR2: LNHDA and SQIVND (reference sequence). The DNA for the CDR3 is TGTGCCAGTAGTATAGTGGTCACCCAGGGGCCCTTCTCCTACAATGAGCAGTTCTTC. Translated: CASSIVVTQGPFSYNEQFF.

The chain combines TRBV5-6 with TRBJ1-3; maybe TRBD1 (6 bases). CDR1 and CDR2 (germline): SGHDT, YYEEEE. This CDR3 is 16 amino acids long. The V end lost 3 bases, the J end lost 3 bases, and 16 bases lay between the germline ends. CDR3 sequence reads: CASSYLQDRIGNTIYF. In nucleotides, the CDR3 is TGTGCCAGCAGCTACCTGCAAGACAGGATTGGAAACACCATATATTTT.

Regarding this clone: Other DNA sequences in this sample translate to the same CDR3. V usage is TRBV6-5 and J usage is TRBJ1-5, with D tentatively TRBD1 (6 bases). Germline CDR1 MNHEY, CDR2 SVGAGI. Between the trimmed V and J ends, which lost 6 bases and 7 bases, there was a span of 13 bases. This CDR3 is 13 amino acids long. CDR3 residues: CASSHREGQPQHF. Written as DNA, the CDR3 is TGTGCCAGCAGCCACAGGGAAGGGCAGCCCCAGCATTTT.

The chain combines TRBV10-3 with TRBJ2-7; 7 nucleotides line up with TRBD1. J gave up 2 bases and V 8 bases, and 9 bases lay outside the gene matches. Germline assignment: CDR1 ENHRY and CDR2 SYGVKD. This CDR3 has 14 residues. The CDR3 DNA reads TGTGCCATCGGAACCGGGACAGAAACCTACGAGCAGTACTTC. Its translation is CAIGTGTETYEQYF.

This clone showed up just once. The V call is TRBV2, the J call TRBJ2-7; 7 bases are shared with TRBD2. The CDR3 is 14 amino acids. The V gene's germline CDR1 is SNHLY and CDR2 FYNNEI. V lost 5 bases, J lost 3 bases, and 7 bases stayed unmatched. CDR3: CASSRTREHYEQYF. Here the CDR3 DNA reads TGTGCCAGCAGTAGGACTAGGGAACACTACGAGCAGTACTTC.

V gene TRBV29-1 combines with J gene TRBJ2-5; tentative D call: TRBD2 (5 bases). V was pared by 2 bases and J by 5 bases, with 9 bases between. This CDR3 contains 12 residues. Germline V gene lookup returns CDR1 SQVTM and CDR2 ANQGSEA. In nucleotides, the CDR3 is TGCAGCGTTGAACCTAGCTTCGAGACCCAGTACTTC. Protein product: CSVEPSFETQYF. The whole variable domain, filled in from reference TRBV29-1 and TRBJ2-5, reads SAVISQKPSRDICQRGTSLTIQCQVDSQVTMMFWYRQQPGQSLTLIATANQGSEATYESGFVIDKFPISRPNLTFSTLTVSNMSPEDSSIYLCSVEPSFETQYFGPGTRLLVL.

This chain connects TRBV15 to TRBJ1-5; D perhaps matches TRBD1 (5 bases). Trimming pared 7 bases from V and 7 bases from J, leaving 20 bases between. CDR1 and CDR2 from the germline V gene are LNHNV and YYDKDF (reference sequence). This CDR3 spans 15 amino acids. The CDR3 region is CATTLGLGDGQPQHF. The CDR3, as DNA: TGTGCCACCACCCTTGGGTTGGGGGACGGGCAGCCCCAGCATTTT.

The chain couples TRBV2 to TRBJ2-7; no firm D call. Germline V gene lookup returns CDR1 SNHLY and CDR2 FYNNEI. The CDR3 is 14 amino acids. The ends were cut back, 1 base at V and 0 bases at J, with 7 bases in the middle. The DNA for the CDR3 is TGTGCCAGCAGTGAAGAGGCAGCCTCCTACGAGCAGTACTTC. It specifies CASSEEAASYEQYF. The entire variable domain, with the rest obtained from reference TRBV2 and TRBJ2-7, is as follows: EPEVTQTPSHQVTQMGQEVILRCVPISNHLYFYWYRQILGQKVEFLVSFYNNEISEKSEIFDDQFSVERPDGSNFTLKIRSTKLEDSAMYFCASSEEAASYEQYFGPGTRLTVT.

Here the CDR3 DNA reads TGTGCCAGCAGCCCTATTTTGACTAGCAGCAATGAGCAGTTCTTC. Translated: CASSPILTSSNEQFF. The rearrangement uses TRBV7-8 and TRBJ2-1; 7 bases are a match to TRBD2. The CDR3 has 15 amino acids. Germline CDR1 and CDR2: SGHVS and FQNEAQ. Losses at the gene ends were 5 bases for V and 6 bases for J; bases not matched to a gene: 10.

V gene TRBV15 combines with J gene TRBJ1-5, with D perhaps matching TRBD1 (5 bases). V was trimmed by 1 base and J by 3 bases, leaving 10 bases between them. Germline V gene lookup returns CDR1 LNHNV and CDR2 YYDKDF (reference sequence). There are 15 residues in the CDR3. CDR3 protein: CATSRVGVPNQPQHF. Here the CDR3 DNA reads TGTGCCACCAGCAGAGTGGGGGTACCCAATCAGCCCCAGCATTTT.

J is TRBJ2-7 and V is TRBV11-2, with 11 nucleotides matching TRBD2. Germline V lookup: CDR1 SGHAT, CDR2 FQNNGV. V was clipped by 5 bases and J by 5 bases; unmatched bases: 17. CDR3 size: 18 residues. The CDR3, as DNA: TGTGCCAGCAGCACTCCCCCGATTTTAGCGGGAGGGAGCCACGAGCAGTACTTC. Translating it yields CASSTPPILAGGSHEQYF.

The chain employs TRBV2 and TRBJ1-3, with a weak D call TRBD1 (5 bases). Trimming stripped 4 bases from V and 0 bases from J, with 16 bases between. Per the germline V gene, CDR1 is SNHLY and CDR2 is FYNNEI. The CDR3 contains 17 residues. CDR3 residues: CASSVSMQGYSGNTIYF. The CDR3 DNA is TGTGCCAGCAGTGTTTCCATGCAGGGCTACTCTGGAAACACCATATATTTT.